This T cell receptor (beta chain) emerged from a study of graft-versus-host responses after intestinal transplantation. This clone was seen more than once but under ten times. Points from the study as a whole: The recipient marrow held GvH clones, and some of them showed up first in ileum or blood.

Using immunoSEQ multiplex PCR, the repertoire was profiled, and TCRdb retains in-frame clones only, with some absent. The sample carries about 13,000 clones, over 30% recorded once. The germline V gene has CDR1 SEHNR and CDR2 FQNEAQ (reference sequence). There are 14 residues in the CDR3. V shed 4 bases and J 5 bases; nucleotides not matched to a gene: 5. This receptor was taken from a human patient who received an intestinal transplant. Sequenced material: alloreactive CD4+ T cells from a mixed lymphocyte reaction culture, taken before intestinal transplant. Documented subset: CFSE-low proliferating T cells sorted from approximately 6-day pre-transplant mixed lymphocyte reaction (GvH or HvG direction). This rearrangement joins TRBV7-9 to TRBJ2-7, with 10 bases identical to TRBD1. CDR3 loop: CASSSRQGADEQYF. In DNA, the CDR3 is TGTGCCAGCAGCTCAAGACAGGGGGCGGACGAGCAGTACTTC.